One and the same sample provided the 24 T cell receptor beta chains below, sequenced in a study of T cells in Graves' hyperthyroidism and ophthalmopathy. RNA transcripts yielded amplified TCR beta CDR3 regions. During a first-round RT-PCR of the TCR CDR3, the HTBI primer set was used. TCRdb independently ran MiXCR on the multiplex PCR reads; one entry per CDR3 protein. The sample contains about half a million distinct CDR3 sequences, roughly a quarter of which appear only once. Sequenced sample: blood. Receptor source: a woman in her twenties or thirties with Graves' ophthalmopathy.

This clonotype was seen a few times. The chain links TRBV12-3 or TRBV12-4 to TRBJ2-7; a weak D match, TRBD1 (6 bases). Trimming took 3 bases from V and 0 from J, leaving 15 bases between them. The CDR3 runs 16 residues. The CDR3 nucleotides read TGTGCCAGCAGTTTGGGCAGGGGTCAGAGCTCCTACGAGCAGTACTTC. It codes for CASSLGRGQSSYEQYF.

The J gene is TRBJ2-7, the V gene TRBV5-1, with D unclear. In germline, CDR1 is SGHRS, CDR2 YFSETQ. The CDR3 extends over 14 amino acids. Trimming cost V 0 bases and J 1 base, with 8 bases left between them. The CDR3 protein is CASSLDSPSYEQYF. CDR3 DNA sequence: TGCGCCAGCAGCTTGGACAGCCCATCCTACGAGCAGTACTTC.

The sample holds one count of this clonotype. The J gene is TRBJ2-5, the V gene TRBV6-1, with 8 bases identical to TRBD1. The V gene's germline CDR1 is MNHNS and CDR2 SASEGT. J was trimmed by 4 bases and V by 6 bases; bases with no gene match: 7. The CDR3 is made up of 14 amino acids. The CDR3 DNA follows: TGTGCCAGCAGGCGACAGGGGAGTGGAGAGACCCAGTACTTC. Its protein product is CASRRQGSGETQYF.

This clonotype has a count of ten or more. The chain recombines TRBV7-2 with TRBJ1-5; the match to TRBD1 covers 8 bases. CDR1 and CDR2 from the germline V gene are SGHTA and FQGNSA. This CDR3 region has 14 residues. J gave up 7 bases and V 1 base, and 3 bases lay outside the gene matches. DNA for the CDR3: TGTGCCAGCAGCTTAGTGACAGGGGACCAGCCCCAGCATTTT. It codes for CASSLVTGDQPQHF.

This chain links TRBV18 with TRBJ2-7; 9 bases are a match to TRBD1. Looked up from germline, CDR1 is KGHSH and CDR2 is LQKENI. The V segment lost 5 bases and the J segment 3 bases; nucleotides outside the gene matches: 8. CDR3 length equals 15 residues. Written as DNA, the CDR3 is TGTGCCAGCTCAGCCGGGACAGGGCAGAACTACGAGCAGTACTTC. Its protein product is CASSAGTGQNYEQYF. Variable domain in full (rest from reference TRBV18 and TRBJ2-7): NAGVMQNPRHLVRRRGQEARLRCSPMKGHSHVYWYRQLPEEGLKFMVYLQKENIIDESGMPKERFSAEFPKEGPSILRIQQVVRGDSAAYFCASSAGTGQNYEQYFGPGTRLTVT.

This clonotype was seen a few times. This sequence may be a read error, since a much larger clone differs from it by one base. J is TRBJ1-3 and V is TRBV6-1; tentatively, D is TRBD1 (5 bases). CDR1 and CDR2 (germline): MNHNS, SASEGT. The CDR3 covers 12 residues. V was cut by 6 bases and J by 8 bases, with 11 bases left in between. The CDR3 here is CASRDIGYTIYF. The CDR3 DNA reads as TGTGCCAGCAGGGACATCGGATACACCATATATTTT.

Of note for this clonotype: A much larger clonotype is one base distant, so this may be a read error. The chain combines TRBV10-3 with TRBJ1-2; TRBD1 might be the D (6 bases). There are 12 residues in the CDR3. CDR1 and CDR2 from the germline V gene are ENHRY and SYGVKD. The CDR3 sequence: CATTGTQGGYSF. Here the CDR3 DNA reads TGTGCCACTACCGGGACACAGGGAGGCTACAGCTTC.

This clonotype showed up many times. The chain couples TRBV2 to TRBJ2-7; 8 positions agree with TRBD1. V was clipped by 5 bases and J by 5 bases; unmatched bases: 8. The CDR3 is made up of 14 amino acids. Germline V gives CDR1 SNHLY, CDR2 FYNNEI. CDR3: CASSLDRDRDEQYF. In DNA form, the CDR3 reads TGTGCCAGCAGTCTGGACAGGGATAGGGACGAGCAGTACTTC.

This clonotype appeared a few times. V and J are TRBV2 and TRBJ2-5; tentative D call: TRBD2 (7 bases). Per the germline V gene, CDR1 is SNHLY and CDR2 is FYNNEI. This CDR3 is 13 amino acids long. The V end was cut by 6 bases, the J end by 5 bases, with 13 bases between. Written as DNA, the CDR3 is TGTGCCAGCAGCGAGGGGGGGATGGAGACCCAGTACTTC. Encoded protein: CASSEGGMETQYF. The full variable domain, in which reference TRBV2 and TRBJ2-5 provide the parts outside the CDR3, is EPEVTQTPSHQVTQMGQEVILRCVPISNHLYFYWYRQILGQKVEFLVSFYNNEISEKSEIFDDQFSVERPDGSNFTLKIRSTKLEDSAMYFCASSEGGMETQYFGPGTRLLVL.

The chain recombines TRBV6-1 with TRBJ1-1; no clear D gene. V was shortened by 3 bases and J by 1 base, with 9 bases between the two germline ends. This CDR3 is 14 amino acids long. Germline CDR1 reads MNHNS; CDR2 reads SASEGT. The CDR3: CASSELWANTEAFF. The CDR3 DNA reads TGTGCCAGCAGTGAGTTATGGGCGAACACTGAAGCTTTCTTT.

This clonotype appeared many times. The chain recombines TRBV27 with TRBJ1-2, with 9 bases lining up with TRBD1. Germline CDR1 is MNHEY and CDR2 is SMNVEV (reference sequence). V trimming: 5 bases; J trimming: 9 bases; junction bases outside the gene matches: 7. The CDR3 runs 13 residues. The CDR3 sequence is CASSPGTGTRYTF. In DNA, the CDR3 is TGTGCCAGCAGTCCCGGGACAGGGACACGCTACACCTTC.

This rearrangement joins TRBV19 to TRBJ1-6, with 7 bases identical to TRBD1. This CDR3 region has 13 residues. V was clipped by 10 bases and J by 5 bases; unmatched bases: 5. The germline gives CDR1 LNHDA, CDR2 SQIVND (reference sequence). This chain's CDR3 is CATSDRHNSPLHF. CDR3 sequence (DNA): TGTGCCACCTCGGACAGGCATAATTCACCCCTCCACTTT.

Remarks on this clonotype: One end of the junction varies from germline; a read error may be responsible. CDR3 sequence: CASSTDRVNTEACF. In nucleotides, the CDR3 is TGCGCCAGCAGCACGGACAGAGTTAACACTGAAGCTTGCTTT. The gene calls are TRBV5-1 and TRBJ1-1; weak D call: TRBD1 (6 bases). Germline CDR1 reads SGHRS; CDR2 reads YFSETQ. The CDR3 is 14 amino acids. Complete variable domain (other parts from reference TRBV5-1 and TRBJ1-1): KAGVTQTPRYLIKTRGQQVTLSCSPISGHRSVSWYQQTPGQGLQFLFEYFSETQRNKGNFPGRFSGRQFSNSRSEMNVSTLELGDSALYLCASSTDRVNTEACFGQGTRLTVV.

Ten or more counts support this clonotype. This chain links TRBV3-1 with TRBJ2-5; D perhaps matches TRBD2 (5 bases). Deletions cut 5 bases from V and 8 bases from J, with 12 bases between. CDR3 length equals 12 residues. Germline V gene lookup returns CDR1 LGHDT and CDR2 YNNKEL (reference sequence). The CDR3 region has the DNA TGTGCCAGCAGCGTTCACGAGGGAACCCAGTACTTC. Translating it yields CASSVHEGTQYF.

This chain joins TRBV10-3 and TRBJ1-2; 9 positions match TRBD1. CDR1 is ENHRY, CDR2 SYGVKD, per germline. V trimming: 3 bases; J trimming: 4 bases; junction bases outside the gene matches: 6. The CDR3 has 15 amino acids. The CDR3 region has the DNA TGTGCCATCAGTGACCCGACAGGGGGAGGCTATGGCTACACCTTC. Translating it yields CAISDPTGGGYGYTF.

This clonotype was counted many times. V gene TRBV6-1 combines with J gene TRBJ1-2; TRBD1 aligns across 10 bases. The CDR3 is 14 amino acids. V shed 5 bases and J 2 bases; nucleotides not matched to a gene: 2. From germline, CDR1 is MNHNS and CDR2 SASEGT. The CDR3, as DNA: TGTGCCAGCAGTCCGGGACAGGGGAACTATGGCTACACCTTC. This codes for CASSPGQGNYGYTF.

The chain couples TRBV2 to TRBJ2-7; the D call may be TRBD1 or TRBD2 (5 bases each). Germline V gene lookup returns CDR1 SNHLY and CDR2 FYNNEI. Trimming pared 10 bases from V and 6 bases from J, leaving 22 bases between. The CDR3 loop spans 14 amino acids. As DNA, the CDR3 is TGTGCCACCGCTTTAGAGAGGGGAGCCGGCGAGCAGTACTTC. Protein product: CATALERGAGEQYF.

V and J are TRBV30 and TRBJ2-2; tentatively, D is TRBD1 or TRBD2 (5 bases each). V lost 5 bases to trimming and J lost 5 bases, with 15 bases between them. The length of the CDR3 is 14 residues. Germline-derived CDR1 and CDR2 are GTSNPN and SVGIG (reference sequence). The CDR3 region is CAWGTGAHTGELFF. CDR3 bases: TGTGCCTGGGGGACCGGGGCACATACCGGGGAGCTGTTTTTT. Together with reference TRBV30 and TRBJ2-2, the CDR3 gives the full variable domain: SQTIHQWPATLVQPVGSPLSLECTVEGTSNPNLYWYRQAAGRGLQLLFYSVGIGQISSEVPQNLSASRPQDRQFILSSKKLLLSDSGFYLCAWGTGAHTGELFFGEGSRLTVL.

Regarding this clonotype: The CDR3 does not end in the conserved phenylalanine or tryptophan, so this is likely a read error. The rearrangement joins TRBV6-5 to TRBJ1-1, with D perhaps matching TRBD1 (6 bases). Germline values: CDR1 MNHEY, CDR2 SVGAGI. The V end was cut by 0 bases, the J end by 4 bases, with 15 bases between. This CDR3 contains 16 residues. The CDR3 DNA reads as TGTGCCAGCAGTTACTCGTGTGGGGGGCTGGGCACTGAAGCTTTCTAT. Residues: CASSYSCGGLGTEAFY.

There are a few counts of this clonotype. V gene TRBV7-8 combines with J gene TRBJ2-3, with a tentative D call TRBD2 (6 bases). Per germline, CDR1 SGHVS and CDR2 FQNEAQ. This CDR3 is built from 16 residues. V lost 5 bases, J lost 2 bases, and 17 bases lay in between. The CDR3 DNA reads as TGTGCCAGCAGCCGATCTGGGCGGGGACCCACAGATACGCAGTATTTT. Translated, it gives CASSRSGRGPTDTQYF.

The chain uses TRBV6-1 and TRBJ2-7; no definite D call. V gave up 3 bases and J gave up 5 bases, with 14 bases separating them. Germline values: CDR1 MNHNS, CDR2 SASEGT. The CDR3 loop spans 14 amino acids. DNA for the CDR3: TGTGCCAGCAGTGAGGCGGTCGACTTAAACGAGCAGTACTTC. Amino acids: CASSEAVDLNEQYF.

This clonotype was recorded many times. In nucleotides, the CDR3 is TGCAGTGGGCAGAGAGGGTCAGGGGCTGATGGCTACACCTTC. This codes for CSGQRGSGADGYTF. The chain has TRBV20-1 and TRBJ1-2, with D maybe TRBD1 (6 bases). The V end lost 7 bases, the J end lost 6 bases, and 21 bases lay between the germline ends. The CDR3 is made up of 14 amino acids. Germline lookup yields CDR1 DFQATT and CDR2 SNEGSKA (reference sequence).

DNA of the CDR3: TGCAGCGTTTGGGACAACACCTACGAGCAGTACTTC. As protein: CSVWDNTYEQYF. The chain combines TRBV29-1 with TRBJ2-7, with D perhaps TRBD1 (6 bases). V was clipped by 5 bases and J by 2 bases, with 10 bases between them. CDR1 and CDR2 (germline): SQVTM, ANQGSEA. The CDR3 has 12 amino acids.

This chain joins TRBV14 and TRBJ1-3; 9 bases agree with TRBD1. J gave up 0 bases and V 5 bases, and 5 bases lay outside the gene matches. CDR1 is SGHDN and CDR2 is FVKESK in the germline V gene. The CDR3 has 16 amino acids. The CDR3 nucleotides read TGTGCCAGCAGCTCAAAGGGACAGGGCTCTGGAAACACCATATATTTT. It is translated as CASSSKGQGSGNTIYF.